The 9 T cell receptor beta chains given below trace back to one sample, sequenced in a study of early T cells in non-severe SARS-CoV-2 infection. Using its own MiXCR run on the 5' RACE reads, TCRdb lists one record per CDR3 protein. The table includes some 24,000 distinct CDR3 sequences, 4.3% detected once. The sample comprised whole blood. These receptors came from an adult who was a healthcare worker with PCR-confirmed SARS-CoV-2 infection or an uninfected control (not recorded which).

Many counts were recorded for this clonotype. This rearrangement joins TRBV11-2 to TRBJ2-1; TRBD2 matches at 7 bases. The germline gives CDR1 SGHAT, CDR2 FQNNGV. This CDR3 region has 14 residues. V trimming: 1 base; J trimming: 4 bases; junction bases outside the gene matches: 1. CDR3 DNA: TGTGCCAGCAGCTTAGGGCGGGAGTACAATGAGCAGTTCTTC. It translates to CASSLGREYNEQFF.

Many counts were recorded for this clonotype. V usage is TRBV7-6 and J usage is TRBJ2-3, with D perhaps TRBD1 or TRBD2 (5 bases each). CDR1 is SGHVS, CDR2 FNYEAQ, per germline. The CDR3 has 14 amino acids. V shed 2 bases and J shed 8 bases, with 14 bases lying between them. The CDR3 is CASSLNRDPGTQYF. The CDR3 region has the DNA TGTGCCAGCAGCTTAAACCGGGACCCCGGTACGCAGTATTTT. Using reference TRBV7-6 and TRBJ2-3 for the parts outside the CDR3, the full variable domain is GAGVSQSPRYKVTKRGQDVALRCDPISGHVSLYWYRQALGQGPEFLTYFNYEAQQDKSGLPNDRFSAERPEGSISTLTIQRTEQRDSAMYRCASSLNRDPGTQYFGPGTRLTVL.

In its sample, this clonotype was seen many times. This sequence joins TRBV6-5 and TRBJ1-1, with no clear D. The V end lost 8 bases, the J end lost 2 bases, and 18 bases lay between the germline ends. Germline loops: CDR1 MNHEY, CDR2 SVGAGI. The CDR3 consists of 15 residues. In nucleotides, the CDR3 is TGTGCCAGCGCGAGGGAAGGAGGGCGAAACACTGAAGCTTTCTTT. As protein: CASAREGGRNTEAFF.

There are many counts of this clonotype. The CDR3 region is CASSQPGGNEKLFF. The CDR3 DNA reads TGTGCCAGCAGCCAACCCGGTGGTAATGAAAAACTGTTTTTT. The chain couples TRBV3-1 to TRBJ1-4; D remains ambiguous. CDR3 size: 14 residues. Per the germline V gene, CDR1 is LGHDT and CDR2 is YNNKEL (reference sequence). Trimming stripped 2 bases from V and 4 bases from J, with 8 bases between.

This clonotype was found many times. The chain combines TRBV7-2 with TRBJ2-7, with D perhaps TRBD2 (6 bases). The germline V and J ends were trimmed by 5 bases and 4 bases, with 15 bases remaining between them. The CDR3 runs to 14 residues. Germline assignment: CDR1 SGHTA and CDR2 FQGNSA. The CDR3 region is CASSPRFGGYEQYF. The CDR3 DNA follows: TGTGCCAGCAGCCCCAGGTTTGGAGGGTACGAGCAGTACTTC.

This clonotype is judged medium-sized. V gene TRBV4-3 combines with J gene TRBJ2-3; D call uncertain. Germline V gene data show CDR1 as LGHNA and CDR2 as YSLEER. This CDR3 region has 16 residues. V was pared by 2 bases and J by 2 bases, with 14 bases between. The CDR3 sequence is CASSQRGRIYTDTQYF. The CDR3 DNA is TGCGCCAGCAGCCAACGCGGACGGATATACACAGATACGCAGTATTTT.

The chain joins TRBV5-4 to TRBJ1-2; perhaps TRBD1 as D (5 bases). Trimming stripped 8 bases from V and 7 bases from J, with 24 bases between. The length of the CDR3 is 15 residues. Germline V gene sequence: CDR1 SGHNT, CDR2 YYREEE (reference sequence). The CDR3 coding sequence is TGTGCCAGTACCGGGACGAAGGACCTCGACTGTGGCTACACCTTC. Amino acid sequence: CASTGTKDLDCGYTF.

The V gene is TRBV20-1, the J gene TRBJ2-1; 13 bases are shared with TRBD2. V was pared by 7 bases and J by 9 bases, with 18 bases of the junction left unmatched. From germline, CDR1 is DFQATT and CDR2 SNEGSKA (reference sequence). The CDR3 extends over 17 amino acids. CDR3 protein: CSVRGGGTSGRALEQFF. DNA for the CDR3: TGCAGTGTTCGAGGTGGGGGAACTAGCGGGAGGGCTCTTGAGCAGTTCTTC.

This clonotype was observed at least ten times. The chain uses TRBV7-2 and TRBJ1-3; unclear D gene. The CDR3 loop spans 15 amino acids. Deletions cut 5 bases from V and 0 bases from J, with 11 bases between. Per the germline V gene, CDR1 is SGHTA and CDR2 is FQGNSA. CDR3 coding DNA: TGTGCCAGCAGCGAAGGACGGTCCTCTGGAAACACCATATATTTT. This gives the protein CASSEGRSSGNTIYF.